This T cell receptor beta chain was documented in a study of blood T cell repertoires in COVID-19. Study processing details: Scientists estimated how many nucleated cells there were by amplifying reference gene primers. Clones were sequenced by immunoSEQ multiplex PCR, and TCRdb holds only the in-frame ones, with some missing. Clonal size and the V and J genes are those of that table, whereas D and trimming came from the DNA. This sample carries over 150,000 clones, 70% to 85% of them seen once, and the ten largest clones take roughly an eighth. The CDR3 spans 15 residues. Germline V gene data show CDR1 as SGHRS and CDR2 as YFSETQ. Trimming cost V 3 bases and J 2 bases; bases outside gene matches: 7.

The chain links TRBV5-1 to TRBJ2-5, with 7 bases identical to TRBD2. Sequenced material: peripheral blood. The TCR sequence derives from a woman aged 50 to 60 with acute or convalescent COVID-19. The DNA for the CDR3 is TGCGCCAGCAGCTCGGCTAGCGGAGGACAAGAGACCCAGTACTTC. Its protein is CASSSASGGQETQYF.